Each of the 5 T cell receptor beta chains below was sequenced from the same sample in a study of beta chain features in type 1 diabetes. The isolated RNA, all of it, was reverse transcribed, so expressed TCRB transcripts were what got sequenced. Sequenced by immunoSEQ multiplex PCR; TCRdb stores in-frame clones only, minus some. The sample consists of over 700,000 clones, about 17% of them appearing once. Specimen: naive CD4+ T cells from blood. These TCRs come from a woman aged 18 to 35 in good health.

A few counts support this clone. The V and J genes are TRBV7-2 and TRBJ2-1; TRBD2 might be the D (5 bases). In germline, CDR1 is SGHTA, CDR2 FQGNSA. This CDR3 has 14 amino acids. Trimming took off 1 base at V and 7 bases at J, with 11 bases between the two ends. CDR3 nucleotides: TGTGCCAGCAGCTTAGTAGTCGGGGTTAATGAGCAGTTCTTC. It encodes CASSLVVGVNEQFF.

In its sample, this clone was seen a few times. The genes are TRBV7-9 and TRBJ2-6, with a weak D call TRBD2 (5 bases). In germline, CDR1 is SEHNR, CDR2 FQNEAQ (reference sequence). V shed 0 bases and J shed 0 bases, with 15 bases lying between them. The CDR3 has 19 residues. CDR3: CASSLASGSPSSGANVLTF. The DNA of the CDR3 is TGTGCCAGCAGCTTAGCAAGTGGGAGCCCGTCCTCTGGGGCCAACGTCCTGACTTTC.

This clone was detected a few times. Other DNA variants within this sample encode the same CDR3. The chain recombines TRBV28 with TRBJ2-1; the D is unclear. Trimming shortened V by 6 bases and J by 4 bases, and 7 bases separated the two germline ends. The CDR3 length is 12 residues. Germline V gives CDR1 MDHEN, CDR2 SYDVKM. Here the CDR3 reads CASSLGYNEQFF. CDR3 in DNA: TGTGCCAGCAGCCTGGGATACAATGAGCAGTTCTTC.

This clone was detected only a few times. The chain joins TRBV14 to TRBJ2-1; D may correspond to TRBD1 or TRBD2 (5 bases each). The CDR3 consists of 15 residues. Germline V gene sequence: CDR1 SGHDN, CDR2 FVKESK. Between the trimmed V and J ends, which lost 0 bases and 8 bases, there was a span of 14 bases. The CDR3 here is CASSQDKGMGDEQFF. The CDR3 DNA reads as TGTGCCAGCAGCCAAGATAAGGGTATGGGGGATGAGCAGTTCTTC.

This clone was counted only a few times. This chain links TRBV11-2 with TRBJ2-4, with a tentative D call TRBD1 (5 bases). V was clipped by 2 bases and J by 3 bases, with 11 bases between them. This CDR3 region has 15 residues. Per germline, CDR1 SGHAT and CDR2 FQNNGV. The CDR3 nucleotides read TGTGCCAGCAGCTTACGCAGGGCCATCAAAAACATTCAGTACTTC. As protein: CASSLRRAIKNIQYF.